The rows below give T cell receptor beta chains drawn from one sample of a study of T cells after yellow fever vaccination. TCRdb processed the 5' RACE reads anew with MiXCR; each CDR3 protein has one entry. The table includes about 310,000 distinct CDR3 sequences, around 3.9% detected once. The starting material was PBMCs, obtained on the day of the yellow fever booster vaccination. Source of these receptors: a man aged 18 to 30 who received the YFV17D yellow fever vaccine. The CDR3 runs from the conserved cysteine through the conserved F or W. D genes are given only for firm matches. Expanded clones get a size class; other rows say once, few or many, or leave the size out.

TRBJ1-5	NA	NA	TRBV7-2	TGTGCCAGCAGCCCCGGGACTTCGAATCAGCCCCAGCATTTT	CASSPGTSNQPQHF
TRBJ1-1	NA	many	TRBV27	TGTGCCAGCAGTTTTACGGGTTCTACGTGGGCTTTCTTT	CASSFTGSTWAFF
TRBJ1-2	NA	many	TRBV4-2	TGTGCCAGCAGCCAAGAAGCAGGCTACACCTTC	CASSQEAGYTF
TRBJ1-2	NA	NA	TRBV4-1	TGCGCCAGCAGCCAAGACAGGTTAGTGGCCTTCTATGGCTACACCTTC	CASSQDRLVAFYGYTF
TRBJ2-7	NA	many	TRBV7-2	TGTGCCAGCAGCGTTACAGGGTCCGGGACCTACGAGCAGTACTTC	CASSVTGSGTYEQYF
TRBJ2-3	TRBD1	few	TRBV12-3/TRBV12-4	TGTGCCAGCAGTTTGGCACAGGGGCGCACAGATACGCAGTATTTT	CASSLAQGRTDTQYF
TRBJ1-2	NA	many	TRBV15	TGTGCCACCAGCACGGGCAGAGACTATGGCTACACCTTC	CATSTGRDYGYTF
TRBJ2-5	TRBD1	NA	TRBV6-5	TGTGCCAGCAGTTACCGCGGCAGGGGGGAGACCCAGTACTTC	CASSYRGRGETQYF
TRBJ2-1	TRBD2	NA	TRBV12-3/TRBV12-4	TGTGCCAGCACCTCGGGGGGATGGGCTAGCGGGGGCCCGGGACACTTC	CASTSGGWASGGPGHF
TRBJ2-1	TRBD2	many	TRBV5-1	TGCGCCAGCAAATACGGGGGGGCTCGCAATGAGCAGTTCTTC	CASKYGGARNEQFF
TRBJ2-5	TRBD1	many	TRBV12-3/TRBV12-4	TGTGCCAGCACTCCCCCCGGGACAGGTGGGGAGACCCAGTACTTC	CASTPPGTGGETQYF
TRBJ1-1	NA	few	TRBV6-5	TGTGCCAGCACCCCGACAGGACCGGCAGCTGAAGCTTTCTTT	CASTPTGPAAEAFF
TRBJ2-3	NA	NA	TRBV4-3	TGCGCCAGCAGCCAAGAGCACCGGCTCGGGGATACGCAGTATTTT	CASSQEHRLGDTQYF
TRBJ1-2	TRBD1	many	TRBV7-2	TGTGCCAGCAGCTTAGAGACAGGGGCGGGCTACACCTTC	CASSLETGAGYTF
TRBJ2-7	TRBD1	NA	TRBV6-5	TGTGCCAGCAGTACCTTGGACAGGGAGAGCTCCTACGAGCAGTACTTC	CASSTLDRESSYEQYF
TRBJ2-1	NA	few	TRBV24-1	TGTGCCACCAGTGATTTCCCCCGGGGGAATGAGCAGTTCTTC	CATSDFPRGNEQFF
TRBJ1-1	NA	NA	TRBV20-1	TGCAGTGCTAGAGATAGGATAGCGAACACTGAAGCTTTCTTT	CSARDRIANTEAFF
TRBJ2-5	TRBD2	few	TRBV18	TGTGCCAGCTCACCACCGTCTAGCGGGGGTGAGACCCAGTACTTC	CASSPPSSGGETQYF
TRBJ2-7	NA	many	TRBV30	TGTGCCTCACAGGGTGGGGACTACGAGCAGTACTTC	CASQGGDYEQYF
TRBJ1-2	TRBD1	few	TRBV4-1	TGCGCCAGCAGCCACTCGACAGGGGATGGCTACACCTTC	CASSHSTGDGYTF